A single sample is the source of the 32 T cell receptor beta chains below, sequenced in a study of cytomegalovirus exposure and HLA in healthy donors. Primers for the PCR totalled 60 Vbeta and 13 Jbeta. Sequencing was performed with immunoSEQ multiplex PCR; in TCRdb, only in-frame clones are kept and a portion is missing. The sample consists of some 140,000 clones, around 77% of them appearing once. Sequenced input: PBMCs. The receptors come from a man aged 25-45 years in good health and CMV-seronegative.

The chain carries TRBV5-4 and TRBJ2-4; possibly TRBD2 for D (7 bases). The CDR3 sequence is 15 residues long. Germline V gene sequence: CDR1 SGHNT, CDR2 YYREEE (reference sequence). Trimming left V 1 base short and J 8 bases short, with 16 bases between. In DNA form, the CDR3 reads TGTGCCAGCAGCTTGATGGACAGTGGGGGGGACATTCAGTACTTC. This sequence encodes CASSLMDSGGDIQYF. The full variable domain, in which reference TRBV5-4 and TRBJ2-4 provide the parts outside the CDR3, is ETGVTQSPTHLIKTRGQQVTLRCSSQSGHNTVSWYQQALGQGPQFIFQYYREEENGRGNFPPRFSGLQFPNYSSELNVNALELDDSALYLCASSLMDSGGDIQYFGAGTRLSVL.

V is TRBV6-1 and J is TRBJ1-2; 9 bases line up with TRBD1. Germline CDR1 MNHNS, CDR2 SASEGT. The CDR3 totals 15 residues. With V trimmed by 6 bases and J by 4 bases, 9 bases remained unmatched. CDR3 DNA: TGTGCCAGCAGAGACAGGGGGTCTGGGGCCTATGGCTACACCTTC. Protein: CASRDRGSGAYGYTF.

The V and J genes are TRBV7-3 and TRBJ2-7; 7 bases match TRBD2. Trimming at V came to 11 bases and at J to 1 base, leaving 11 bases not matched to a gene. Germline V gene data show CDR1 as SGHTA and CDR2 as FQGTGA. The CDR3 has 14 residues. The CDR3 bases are TGTGCCCAGCTAATGAAGGGAGGGTCCTACGAGCAGTACTTC. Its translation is CAQLMKGGSYEQYF.

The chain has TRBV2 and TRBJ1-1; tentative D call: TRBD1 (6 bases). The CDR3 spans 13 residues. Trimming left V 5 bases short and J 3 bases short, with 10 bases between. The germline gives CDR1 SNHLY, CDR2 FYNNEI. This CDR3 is CASSPGVHTEAFF. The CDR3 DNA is TGTGCCAGCAGTCCAGGGGTGCACACTGAAGCTTTCTTT.

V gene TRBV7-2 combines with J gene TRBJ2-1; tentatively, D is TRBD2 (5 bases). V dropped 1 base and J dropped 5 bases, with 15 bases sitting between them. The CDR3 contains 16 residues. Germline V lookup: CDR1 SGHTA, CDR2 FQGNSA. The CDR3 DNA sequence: TGTGCCAGCAGCTTAGGGTATGTTAGCGTTCACAATGAGCAGTTCTTC. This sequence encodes CASSLGYVSVHNEQFF.

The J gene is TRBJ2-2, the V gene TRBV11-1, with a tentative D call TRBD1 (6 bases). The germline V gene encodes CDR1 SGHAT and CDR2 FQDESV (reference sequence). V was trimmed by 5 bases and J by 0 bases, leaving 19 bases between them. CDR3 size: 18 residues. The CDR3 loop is CASSPYTGQTSNTGELFF. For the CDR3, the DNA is TGTGCCAGCAGCCCTTACACCGGACAGACCTCGAACACCGGGGAGCTGTTTTTT.

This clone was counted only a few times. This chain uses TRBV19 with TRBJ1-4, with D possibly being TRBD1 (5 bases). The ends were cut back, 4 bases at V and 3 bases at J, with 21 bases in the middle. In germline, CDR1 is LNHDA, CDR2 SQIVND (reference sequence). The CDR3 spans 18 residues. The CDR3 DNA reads TGTGCCAGTAGTACTTTGAATGGAGGGGTTCGGGCTAATGAAAAACTGTTTTTT. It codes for CASSTLNGGVRANEKLFF.

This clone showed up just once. The CDR3 DNA reads as TGCGCCAGCAGCATTAGTGGACAGAACTATGGCTACACCTTC. Its translation: CASSISGQNYGYTF. The V and J genes are TRBV5-1 and TRBJ1-2, with D possibly TRBD1 on 6 matching bases. CDR1 is SGHRS and CDR2 is YFSETQ in the germline V gene. Trimming left V 4 bases short and J 2 bases short, with 12 bases between. This CDR3 contains 14 residues.

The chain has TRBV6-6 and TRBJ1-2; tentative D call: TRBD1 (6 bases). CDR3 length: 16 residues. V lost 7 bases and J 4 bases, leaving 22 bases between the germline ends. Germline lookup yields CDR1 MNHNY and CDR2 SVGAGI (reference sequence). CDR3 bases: TGTGCCAGCACCCTTACGAGTCAGGGGCTTTCCTATGGCTACACCTTC. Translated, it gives CASTLTSQGLSYGYTF.

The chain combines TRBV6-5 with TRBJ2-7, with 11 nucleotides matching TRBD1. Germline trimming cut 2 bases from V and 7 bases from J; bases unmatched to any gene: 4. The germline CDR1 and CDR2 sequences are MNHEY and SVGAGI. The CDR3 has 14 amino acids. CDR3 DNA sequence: TGTGCCAGCAGTTACCGGGACAGGGGGGGTGAGCAGTACTTC. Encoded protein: CASSYRDRGGEQYF.

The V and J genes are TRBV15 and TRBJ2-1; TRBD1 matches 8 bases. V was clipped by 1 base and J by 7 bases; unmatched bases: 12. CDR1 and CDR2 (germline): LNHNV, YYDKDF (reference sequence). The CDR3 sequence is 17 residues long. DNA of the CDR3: TGTGCCACCAGCAGAGCCTTAGGGACCGGGACAGGAAATGAGCAGTTCTTC. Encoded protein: CATSRALGTGTGNEQFF.

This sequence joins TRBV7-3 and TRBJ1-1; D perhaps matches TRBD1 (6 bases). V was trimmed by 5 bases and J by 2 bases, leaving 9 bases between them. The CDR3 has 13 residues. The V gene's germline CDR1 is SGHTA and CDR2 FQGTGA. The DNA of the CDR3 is TGTGCCAGCAGCAGGGGACAAAACACTGAAGCTTTCTTT. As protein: CASSRGQNTEAFF.

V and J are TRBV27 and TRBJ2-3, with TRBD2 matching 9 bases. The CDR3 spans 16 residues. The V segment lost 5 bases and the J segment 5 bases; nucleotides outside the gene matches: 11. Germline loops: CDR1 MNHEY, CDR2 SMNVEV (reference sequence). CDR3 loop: CASSGYSGSRGDTQYF. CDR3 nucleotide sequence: TGTGCCAGCAGTGGGTATAGCGGGAGTCGGGGAGATACGCAGTATTTT.

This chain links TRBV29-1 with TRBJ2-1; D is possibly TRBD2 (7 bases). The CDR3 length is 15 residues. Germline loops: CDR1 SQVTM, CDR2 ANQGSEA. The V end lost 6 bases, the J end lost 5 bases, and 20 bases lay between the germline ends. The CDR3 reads CSVQQLAGAHNEQFF. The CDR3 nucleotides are TGCAGCGTACAACAACTGGCGGGGGCCCACAATGAGCAGTTCTTC.

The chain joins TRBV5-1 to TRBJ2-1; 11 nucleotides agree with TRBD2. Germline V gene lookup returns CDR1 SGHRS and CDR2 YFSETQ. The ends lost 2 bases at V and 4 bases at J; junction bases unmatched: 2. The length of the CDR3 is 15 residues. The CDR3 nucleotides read TGCGCCAGCAGCTTACTAGCGGGAGATTACAATGAGCAGTTCTTC. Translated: CASSLLAGDYNEQFF.

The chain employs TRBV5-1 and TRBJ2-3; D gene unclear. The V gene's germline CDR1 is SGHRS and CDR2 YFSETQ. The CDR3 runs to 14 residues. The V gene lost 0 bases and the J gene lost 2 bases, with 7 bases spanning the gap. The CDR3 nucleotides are TGCGCCAGCAGCTTGGTAGAACCCACAGATACGCAGTATTTT. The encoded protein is CASSLVEPTDTQYF.

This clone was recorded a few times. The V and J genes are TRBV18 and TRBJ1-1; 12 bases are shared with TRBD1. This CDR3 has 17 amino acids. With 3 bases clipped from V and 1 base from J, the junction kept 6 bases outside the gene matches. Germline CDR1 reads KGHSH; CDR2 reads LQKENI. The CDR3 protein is CASSPSGTGGWNTEAFF. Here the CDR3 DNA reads TGTGCCAGCTCACCCTCCGGGACAGGGGGCTGGAACACTGAAGCTTTCTTT.

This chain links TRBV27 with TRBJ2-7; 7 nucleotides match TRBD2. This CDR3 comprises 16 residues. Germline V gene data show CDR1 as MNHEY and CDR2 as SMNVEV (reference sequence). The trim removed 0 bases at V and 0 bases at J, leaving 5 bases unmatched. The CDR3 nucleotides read TGTGCCAGCAGTTTATCGTCGCTAGCGGCCTCCTACGAGCAGTACTTC. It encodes CASSLSSLAASYEQYF.

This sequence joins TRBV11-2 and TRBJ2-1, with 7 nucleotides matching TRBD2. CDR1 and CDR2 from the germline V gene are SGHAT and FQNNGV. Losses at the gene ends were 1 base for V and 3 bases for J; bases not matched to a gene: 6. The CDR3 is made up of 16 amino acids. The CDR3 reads CASSLVPSGVYNEQFF. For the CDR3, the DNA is TGTGCCAGCAGCTTAGTACCTAGCGGCGTCTACAATGAGCAGTTCTTC.

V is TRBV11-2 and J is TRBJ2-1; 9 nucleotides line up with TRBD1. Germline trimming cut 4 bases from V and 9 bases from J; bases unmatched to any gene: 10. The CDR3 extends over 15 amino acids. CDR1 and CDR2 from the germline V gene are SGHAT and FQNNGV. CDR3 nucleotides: TGTGCCAGCAGCTCTGGGGGGGACAGGGCCGGTGAGCAGTTCTTC. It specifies CASSSGGDRAGEQFF.

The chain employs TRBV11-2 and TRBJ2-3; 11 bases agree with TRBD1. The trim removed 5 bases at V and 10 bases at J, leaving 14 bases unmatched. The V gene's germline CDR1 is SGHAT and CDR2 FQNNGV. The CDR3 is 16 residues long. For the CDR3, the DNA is TGTGCCAGCAGCCCTAGATTAGGGGACAGGGGGAACGCGCAGTATTTT. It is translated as CASSPRLGDRGNAQYF. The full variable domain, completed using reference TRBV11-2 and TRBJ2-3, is EAGVAQSPRYKIIEKRQSVAFWCNPISGHATLYWYQQILGQGPKLLIQFQNNGVVDDSQLPKDRFSAERLKGVDSTLKIQPAKLEDSAVYLCASSPRLGDRGNAQYFGPGTRLTVL.

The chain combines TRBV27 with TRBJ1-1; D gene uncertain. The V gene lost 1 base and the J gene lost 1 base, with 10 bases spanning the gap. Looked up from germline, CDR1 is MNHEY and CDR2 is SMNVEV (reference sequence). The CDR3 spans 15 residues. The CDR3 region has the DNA TGTGCCAGCAGTTTATACGACGGAGGGAACACTGAAGCTTTCTTT. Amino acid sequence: CASSLYDGGNTEAFF.

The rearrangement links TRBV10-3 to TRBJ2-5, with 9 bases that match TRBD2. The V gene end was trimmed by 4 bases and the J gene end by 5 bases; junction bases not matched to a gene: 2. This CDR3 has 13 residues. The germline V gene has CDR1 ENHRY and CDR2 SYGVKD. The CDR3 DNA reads TGTGCCATCAGTGGCGGGAGGGAGGAGACCCAGTACTTC. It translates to CAISGGREETQYF.

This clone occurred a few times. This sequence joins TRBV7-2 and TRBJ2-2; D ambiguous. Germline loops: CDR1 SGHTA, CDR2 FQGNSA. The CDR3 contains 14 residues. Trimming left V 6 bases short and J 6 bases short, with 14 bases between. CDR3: CASSVDGFAGELFF. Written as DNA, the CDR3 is TGTGCCAGCAGTGTAGACGGGTTCGCCGGGGAGCTGTTTTTT.

The CDR3 nucleotides are TGTGCCAGCAGATTGACTAGCGGCACAGATACGCAGTATTTT. As protein: CASRLTSGTDTQYF. The chain combines TRBV6-5 with TRBJ2-3; 8 bases map to TRBD2. Germline CDR1 reads MNHEY; CDR2 reads SVGAGI. The CDR3 runs 14 residues. With 6 bases clipped from V and 1 base from J, the junction kept 3 bases outside the gene matches.

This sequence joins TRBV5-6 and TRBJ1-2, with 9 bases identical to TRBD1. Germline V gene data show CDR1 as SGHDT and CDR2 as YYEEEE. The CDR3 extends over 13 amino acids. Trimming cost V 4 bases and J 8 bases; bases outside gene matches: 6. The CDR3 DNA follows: TGTGCCAGCAGCCCGGGACAGGGTCGCGGCTACACCTTC. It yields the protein CASSPGQGRGYTF.

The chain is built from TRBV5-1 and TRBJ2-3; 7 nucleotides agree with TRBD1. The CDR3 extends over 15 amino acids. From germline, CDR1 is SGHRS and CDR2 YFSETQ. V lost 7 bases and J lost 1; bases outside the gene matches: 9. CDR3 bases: TGCGCCAGCCAGAATTACAGGGGTCGCACAGATACGCAGTATTTT. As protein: CASQNYRGRTDTQYF.

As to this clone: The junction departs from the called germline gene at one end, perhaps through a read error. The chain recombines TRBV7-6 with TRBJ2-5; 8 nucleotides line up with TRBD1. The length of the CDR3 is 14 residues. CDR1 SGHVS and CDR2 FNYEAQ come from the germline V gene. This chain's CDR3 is CASTLTGGQETQYF. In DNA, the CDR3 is TGTGCCAGCACCTTAACAGGGGGCCAAGAGACCCAGTACTTC. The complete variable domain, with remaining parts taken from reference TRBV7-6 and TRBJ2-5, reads GAGVSQSPRYKVTKRGQDVALRCDPISGHVSLYWYRQALGQGPEFLTYFNYEAQQDKSGLPNDRFSAERPEGSISTLTIQRTEQRDSAMYRCASTLTGGQETQYFGPGTRLLVL.

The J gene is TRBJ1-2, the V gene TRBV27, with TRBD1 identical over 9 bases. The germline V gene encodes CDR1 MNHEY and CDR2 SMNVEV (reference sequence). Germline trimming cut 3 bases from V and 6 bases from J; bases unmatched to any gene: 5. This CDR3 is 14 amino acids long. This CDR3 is CASSLTNRGHGYTF. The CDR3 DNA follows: TGTGCCAGCAGTTTGACCAACAGGGGGCATGGCTACACCTTC.

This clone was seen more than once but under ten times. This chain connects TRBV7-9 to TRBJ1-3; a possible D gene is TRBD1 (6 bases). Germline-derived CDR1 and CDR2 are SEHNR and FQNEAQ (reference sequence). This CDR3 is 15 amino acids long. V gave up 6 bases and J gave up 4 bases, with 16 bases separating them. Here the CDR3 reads CASSTPGQSGNTIYF. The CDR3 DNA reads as TGTGCCAGCAGTACTCCAGGACAGTCGGGAAACACCATATATTTT.

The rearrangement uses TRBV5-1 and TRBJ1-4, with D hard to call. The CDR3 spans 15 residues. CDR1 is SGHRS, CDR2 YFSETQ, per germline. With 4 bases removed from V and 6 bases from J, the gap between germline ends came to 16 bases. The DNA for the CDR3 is TGCGCCAGCAGCGTGGCTTCGGGTTTGGATGAAAAACTGTTTTTT. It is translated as CASSVASGLDEKLFF.

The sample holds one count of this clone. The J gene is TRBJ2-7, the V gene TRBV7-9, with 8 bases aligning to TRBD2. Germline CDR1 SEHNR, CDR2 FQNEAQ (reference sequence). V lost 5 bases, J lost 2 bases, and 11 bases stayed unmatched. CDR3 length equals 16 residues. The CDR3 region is CASSDPTSGKAYEQYF. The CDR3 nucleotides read TGTGCCAGCAGCGACCCCACTAGCGGAAAAGCCTACGAGCAGTACTTC.